This T cell receptor (beta chain) was captured in a study of blood T cell repertoires in COVID-19. In the study overall: Specimens from acute and convalescent COVID-19 originated in the United States, Italy and Spain. PBMCs, B-cell-depleted T cells, or T cells provided the cDNA or gDNA that made up the material.

Original processing methods: Amplification of reference gene primers provided the estimated nucleated cell counts. TCRdb's copy holds only in-frame clones and misses some; the assay was immunoSEQ multiplex PCR. The DNA gave D and trimming, while V, J and clone size come from that table. The data hold fewer than 150,000 clones, with around 88% observed a single time. The CDR3 totals 15 residues. V lost 4 bases and J lost 2, with 18 bases in between. Germline loops: CDR1 SQVTM, CDR2 ANQGSEA. The source material was peripheral blood. The clonotype was recovered from a woman in her forties or fifties with active or convalescent COVID-19. The rearrangement joins TRBV29-1 to TRBJ2-7; D is possibly TRBD2 (7 bases). As DNA, the CDR3 is TGCAGCGTTGCGGGTGGAGAGGGGGGGACCTACGAGCAGTACTTC. Its protein is CSVAGGEGGTYEQYF.